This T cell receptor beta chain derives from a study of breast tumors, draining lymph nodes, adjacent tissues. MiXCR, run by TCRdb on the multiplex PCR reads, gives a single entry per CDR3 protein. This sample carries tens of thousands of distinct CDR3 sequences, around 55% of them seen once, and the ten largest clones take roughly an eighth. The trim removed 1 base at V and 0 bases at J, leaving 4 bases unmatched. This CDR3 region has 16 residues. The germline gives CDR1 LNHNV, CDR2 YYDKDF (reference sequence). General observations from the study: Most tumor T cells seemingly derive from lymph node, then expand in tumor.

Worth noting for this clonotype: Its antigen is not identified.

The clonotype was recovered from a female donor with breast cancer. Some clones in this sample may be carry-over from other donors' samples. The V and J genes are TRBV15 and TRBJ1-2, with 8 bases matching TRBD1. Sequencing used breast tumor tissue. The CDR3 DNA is TGTGCCACCAGCAGAGGGACAGGGCTTTCTAACTATGGCTACACCTTC. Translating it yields CATSRGTGLSNYGYTF.